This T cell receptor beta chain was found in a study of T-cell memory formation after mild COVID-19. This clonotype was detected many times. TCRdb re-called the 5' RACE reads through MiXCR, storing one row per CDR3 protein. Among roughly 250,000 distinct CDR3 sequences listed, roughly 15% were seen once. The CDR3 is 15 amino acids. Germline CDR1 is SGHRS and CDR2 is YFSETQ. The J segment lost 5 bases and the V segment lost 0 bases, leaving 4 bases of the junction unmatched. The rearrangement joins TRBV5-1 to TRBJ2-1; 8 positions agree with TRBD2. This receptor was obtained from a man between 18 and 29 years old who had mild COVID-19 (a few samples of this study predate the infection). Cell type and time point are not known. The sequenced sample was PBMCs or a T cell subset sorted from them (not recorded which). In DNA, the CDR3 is TGCGCCAGCAGCTTGGATAGCGGGGCTGACAATGAGCAGTTCTTC. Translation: CASSLDSGADNEQFF.